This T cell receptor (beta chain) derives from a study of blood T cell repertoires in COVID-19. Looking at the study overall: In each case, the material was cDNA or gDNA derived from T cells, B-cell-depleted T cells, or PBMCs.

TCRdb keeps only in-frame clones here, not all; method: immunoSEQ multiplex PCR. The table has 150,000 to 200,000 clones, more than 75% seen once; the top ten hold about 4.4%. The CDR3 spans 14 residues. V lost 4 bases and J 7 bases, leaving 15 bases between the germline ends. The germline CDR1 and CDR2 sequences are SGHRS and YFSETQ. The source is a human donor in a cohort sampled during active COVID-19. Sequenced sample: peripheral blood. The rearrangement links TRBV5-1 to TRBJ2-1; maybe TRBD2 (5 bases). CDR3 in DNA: TGCGCCAGCAGCCAGACGGCTAGCAGGAATGAGCAGTTCTTC. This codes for CASSQTASRNEQFF.